This T cell receptor (beta chain) was documented in a study of CD8+ T cells in alopecia areata. Overall study context: Tofacitinib was taken orally by treated patients, and the dose was 5 to 10 mg twice daily.

Germline values: CDR1 LGHNA, CDR2 YSLEER. V lost 0 bases to trimming and J lost 5 bases; unmatched junction nucleotides: 6. This CDR3 spans 15 amino acids. Study-wide results and limits: Higher clonality was seen in lesional scalp than in normal scalp, especially in alopecia totalis/universalis.

Notes on this clone: Its target is unknown.

cDNA reverse transcribed from extracted RNA served as the sequencing template. Sequenced by immunoSEQ multiplex PCR; TCRdb stores in-frame clones only, minus some. The repertoire holds 150,000 to 200,000 clones, with around three fifths as singletons. Described treatment: oral pan-JAK inhibitor, 5-10 mg twice daily. Sorted out of PBMCs were CD4+ T cells and CD8+ T cells. The chain employs TRBV4-3 and TRBJ1-2, with 7 bases matching TRBD1. The source material was CD4+ T cells sorted from blood, sampled at week 24, from a patient treated with tofacitinib. This receptor was identified in a human donor with alopecia areata. CDR3 residues: CASSQEGRGEYGYTF. As DNA, the CDR3 is TGCGCCAGCAGCCAAGAAGGCAGGGGGGAGTATGGCTACACCTTC.